The 28 T cell receptor beta chains given below trace back to one sample, sequenced in a study of breast tumors, draining lymph nodes, adjacent tissues. TCRdb re-called the multiplex PCR reads through MiXCR, storing one row per CDR3 protein. The sample has some 170,000 distinct CDR3 sequences; 30% to 35% are singletons. Breast cancer patients provided tissue from their axillary draining lymph nodes. Sequenced material: axillary lymph node tissue. These receptors were taken from a female donor with breast cancer. Some clones in this sample may be carry-over from other donors' samples.

The V and J genes are TRBV7-2 and TRBJ2-2; 9 positions agree with TRBD2. V shed 2 bases, J shed 6 bases, and the junction held 16 bases outside the gene matches. Germline V gene sequence: CDR1 SGHTA, CDR2 FQGNSA. The length of the CDR3 is 19 residues. CDR3 sequence: CASSLPLFAGGGDAGELFF. The CDR3 coding sequence is TGTGCCAGCAGCTTACCGCTTTTCGCGGGAGGGGGAGACGCCGGGGAGCTGTTTTTT.

A single count supports this clonotype. The CDR3 does not end in the conserved phenylalanine or tryptophan, so this is likely a read error. The CDR3 DNA reads TGTGCCAGCAGCGAGGGGATCGATTCACCCCTCCACCTT. Translation gives CASSEGIDSPLHL. The genes are TRBV2 and TRBJ1-6; D perhaps matches TRBD1 (5 bases). The CDR3 runs to 13 residues. CDR1 is SNHLY and CDR2 is FYNNEI in the germline V gene. Trimming took off 6 bases at V and 8 bases at J, with 11 bases between the two ends.

This clonotype showed up many times. J is TRBJ1-2 and V is TRBV13, with D unresolved. The CDR3 covers 15 residues. Trimming pared 6 bases from V and 0 bases from J, leaving 14 bases between. Germline V gives CDR1 PRHDT, CDR2 FYEKMQ (reference sequence). CDR3 region: CASSIWRISNYGYTF. The CDR3 DNA is TGTGCCAGCAGTATATGGAGGATTTCTAACTATGGCTACACCTTC.

The chain employs TRBV6-6 and TRBJ1-6, with 7 bases fitting TRBD1. The CDR3 has 13 amino acids. Germline V gene sequence: CDR1 MNHNY, CDR2 SVGAGI (reference sequence). Losses at the gene ends were 2 bases for V and 8 bases for J; bases not matched to a gene: 0. The CDR3 here is CASSYDRDSPLHF. As DNA, the CDR3 is TGTGCCAGCAGTTACGACAGGGATTCACCCCTCCACTTT.

This clonotype was counted ten times or more. The chain uses TRBV7-9 and TRBJ1-5, with 10 bases aligning to TRBD1. V shed 5 bases, J shed 4 bases, and the junction held 8 bases outside the gene matches. This CDR3 contains 16 residues. Germline values: CDR1 SEHNR, CDR2 FQNEAQ (reference sequence). DNA for the CDR3: TGTGCCAGCAGCAACCGGGACAGGGGTGGTAATCAGCCCCAGCATTTT. Its translation is CASSNRDRGGNQPQHF.

A remark on this clonotype: The junction departs from germline at one end; a sequencing error may be responsible. The CDR3 nucleotides read TGCGCCTGCAGCCAAGACGGGGCAGGGAATGAAAAACTGTTTTTT. Protein sequence: CACSQDGAGNEKLFF. V and J are TRBV4-1 and TRBJ1-4; a weak D match, TRBD1 (5 bases). The CDR3 has 15 residues. The germline gives CDR1 MGHRA, CDR2 YSYEKL.

This clonotype was seen many times. The chain is built from TRBV30 and TRBJ2-5, with D possibly matching TRBD2 (6 bases). Germline values: CDR1 GTSNPN, CDR2 SVGIG (reference sequence). The CDR3 runs 14 residues. The V gene lost 5 bases and the J gene lost 5 bases, with 18 bases spanning the gap. CDR3 DNA: TGTGCCTGGGACCGGGCCGGGGGAAGGGAGACCCAGTACTTC. Residues: CAWDRAGGRETQYF. Supplemented by reference TRBV30 and TRBJ2-5, the full variable domain reads SQTIHQWPATLVQPVGSPLSLECTVEGTSNPNLYWYRQAAGRGLQLLFYSVGIGQISSEVPQNLSASRPQDRQFILSSKKLLLSDSGFYLCAWDRAGGRETQYFGPGTRLLVL.

In its sample, this clonotype was seen many times. This chain uses TRBV20-1 with TRBJ2-3; the match to TRBD2 covers 7 bases. Germline V lookup: CDR1 DFQATT, CDR2 SNEGSKA (reference sequence). The CDR3 is 14 residues long. Germline trimming cut 5 bases from V and 4 bases from J; bases unmatched to any gene: 9. The CDR3 loop is CSASGRGGPDTQYF. The CDR3, as DNA: TGCAGTGCTTCAGGGAGGGGAGGCCCAGATACGCAGTATTTT.

This clonotype was found a few times. This may be a read error: a much more frequent sequence differs by one nucleotide. The V call is TRBV20-1, the J call TRBJ2-3, with D perhaps TRBD1 (6 bases). CDR1 and CDR2 (germline): DFQATT, SNEGSKA (reference sequence). This CDR3 has 16 amino acids. V was shortened by 4 bases and J by 2 bases, with 19 bases between the two germline ends. The CDR3 region has the DNA TGCAGTGCTAACGGTCCTGAGGGGGACACCACAGATACGCAGTATTTT. Translation gives CSANGPEGDTTDTQYF.

This sequence joins TRBV10-3 and TRBJ1-6; tentatively, D is TRBD1 (6 bases). V shed 6 bases and J shed 5 bases, with 8 bases lying between them. Germline assignment: CDR1 ENHRY and CDR2 SYGVKD. This CDR3 comprises 13 residues. CDR3 in amino acids: CAIRDSNNSPLHF. As DNA, the CDR3 is TGTGCCATCAGGGACAGTAATAATTCACCCCTCCACTTT.

There are many counts of this clonotype. J is TRBJ2-7 and V is TRBV10-2; D is unresolved. Germline values: CDR1 WSHSY, CDR2 SAAADI. With 3 bases removed from V and 4 bases from J, the gap between germline ends came to 19 bases. The CDR3 extends over 16 amino acids. Written as DNA, the CDR3 is TGCGCCAGCAGTGACGGGTTCGGAGAGTCCCCTTACGAGCAGTACTTC. It is translated as CASSDGFGESPYEQYF.

The count of this clonotype is one. The chain couples TRBV10-3 to TRBJ1-2, with 8 bases lining up with TRBD1. V was clipped by 5 bases and J by 0 bases; unmatched bases: 17. Germline V lookup: CDR1 ENHRY, CDR2 SYGVKD. This CDR3 is built from 19 residues. CDR3: CAISMDRAIFLCANYGYTF. The CDR3 coding sequence is TGTGCCATCAGTATGGACAGGGCTATATTCTTATGTGCTAACTATGGCTACACCTTC.

Many counts were recorded for this clonotype. This chain links TRBV24-1 with TRBJ2-3; TRBD1 aligns across 9 bases. This CDR3 is built from 16 residues. The germline V gene has CDR1 KGHDR and CDR2 SFDVKD. The V segment lost 4 bases and the J segment 6 bases; nucleotides outside the gene matches: 10. The CDR3 reads CATSETGTGLWDTQYF. CDR3 bases: TGTGCCACCAGTGAGACCGGGACAGGGCTTTGGGATACGCAGTATTTT.

This clonotype was observed many times. The gene calls are TRBV5-6 and TRBJ2-3; 7 nucleotides align to TRBD1. This CDR3 contains 16 residues. The ends lost 2 bases at V and 3 bases at J; junction bases unmatched: 9. Germline V gene lookup returns CDR1 SGHDT and CDR2 YYEEEE. This chain's CDR3 is CASSFMTGRGTDTQYF. The CDR3 DNA reads as TGTGCCAGCAGCTTCATGACAGGGAGAGGGACAGATACGCAGTATTTT.

This clonotype was detected once. This chain connects TRBV5-1 to TRBJ1-6; possibly TRBD1 for D (6 bases). The CDR3 contains 15 residues. CDR1 and CDR2 from the germline V gene are SGHRS and YFSETQ. Trimming removed 4 bases from V and 10 bases from J, with 18 bases in between. CDR3 sequence (DNA): TGCGCCAGCAGCCTTGGACAGTCGTGTAACTCACCCCTCCACTTT. Protein product: CASSLGQSCNSPLHF. Complete variable domain (other parts from reference TRBV5-1 and TRBJ1-6): KAGVTQTPRYLIKTRGQQVTLSCSPISGHRSVSWYQQTPGQGLQFLFEYFSETQRNKGNFPGRFSGRQFSNSRSEMNVSTLELGDSALYLCASSLGQSCNSPLHFGNGTRLTVT.

This clonotype occurred many times. The chain joins TRBV4-2 to TRBJ2-3, with 11 bases identical to TRBD2. With 2 bases clipped from V and 0 bases from J, the junction kept 4 bases outside the gene matches. CDR1 and CDR2 (germline): LGHNA, YNFKEQ. CDR3 size: 17 residues. The CDR3, as DNA: TGTGCCAGCAGCCAAACGGGACTAGCGGTGAGCACAGATACGCAGTATTTT. It specifies CASSQTGLAVSTDTQYF.

The rearrangement joins TRBV29-1 to TRBJ1-6; no clear D gene. Germline CDR1 and CDR2: SQVTM and ANQGSEA. The CDR3 has 16 amino acids. The V and J ends lost 5 bases and 4 bases respectively, with 18 bases between them. The CDR3 DNA sequence: TGCAGCGTTTTGTGGAGAAAGCGTAGGTATAATTCACCCCTCCACTTT. It encodes CSVLWRKRRYNSPLHF.

This clonotype came up many times. The V and J genes are TRBV25-1 and TRBJ2-1, with 12 bases that match TRBD2. With 4 bases clipped from V and 3 bases from J, the junction kept 4 bases outside the gene matches. Germline lookup yields CDR1 MGHDK and CDR2 SYGVNS. The CDR3 is made up of 16 amino acids. CDR3 bases: TGTGCCAGCAGTGGCACTAGCGGGAGGTACTACAATGAGCAGTTCTTC. The encoded protein is CASSGTSGRYYNEQFF.

In this sample, this clonotype turned up many times. The CDR3 region has the DNA TGTGCCAGCAGCTTACGCCTAGCGGGAGGGCAAACCTACGAGCAGTACTTC. This gives the protein CASSLRLAGGQTYEQYF. The chain is built from TRBV7-6 and TRBJ2-7, with 12 bases aligning to TRBD2. Trimming at V came to 2 bases and at J to 2 bases, leaving 7 bases not matched to a gene. This CDR3 is 17 amino acids long. Germline assignment: CDR1 SGHVS and CDR2 FNYEAQ.

This rearrangement joins TRBV15 to TRBJ2-1, with 8 bases aligning to TRBD2. This CDR3 region has 13 residues. The trim removed 6 bases at V and 5 bases at J, leaving 3 bases unmatched. Germline V gene lookup returns CDR1 LNHNV and CDR2 YYDKDF (reference sequence). The CDR3 bases are TGTGCCACCAGACTAGCGGAGCACAATGAGCAGTTCTTC. Its translation is CATRLAEHNEQFF.

This clonotype was found many times. The gene calls are TRBV5-6 and TRBJ1-2, with 7 positions matching TRBD1. CDR3 length equals 14 residues. The junction had 7 bases not matched to a gene; V was cut back by 5 bases and J by 3 bases. Germline CDR1 and CDR2: SGHDT and YYEEEE. The CDR3 region is CASRIDRDHYGYTF. The CDR3 DNA reads as TGTGCCAGCAGGATCGACAGGGACCACTATGGCTACACCTTC.

The CDR3 coding sequence is TGTGCCAGCGAATCGGGACAGGGCTCCTACAATGAGCAGTTCTTC. Residues: CASESGQGSYNEQFF. The rearrangement uses TRBV7-8 and TRBJ2-1; 9 bases fit TRBD1. Germline CDR1 reads SGHVS; CDR2 reads FQNEAQ. The CDR3 extends over 15 amino acids. With V trimmed by 8 bases and J by 0 bases, 5 bases remained unmatched.

This clonotype was seen many times. This rearrangement joins TRBV30 to TRBJ1-4; D uncertain. This CDR3 has 15 amino acids. Germline loops: CDR1 GTSNPN, CDR2 SVGIG (reference sequence). V was trimmed by 4 bases and J by 0 bases, leaving 12 bases between them. The CDR3 DNA sequence: TGTGCCTGGAAACCCCCGTGGTCAACTAATGAAAAACTGTTTTTT. Protein: CAWKPPWSTNEKLFF.

This clonotype came up a few times. A read error may produce the germline difference seen at one junction end. The rearrangement uses TRBV6-2 or TRBV6-3 and TRBJ2-1; D not certain. This CDR3 has 12 residues. Germline V lookup: CDR1 MNHEY, CDR2 SVGEGT. The CDR3 DNA is TGTGCCAGCAGTCACTCGTCCGATGAGCAGTTCTTC. Translating gives CASSHSSDEQFF.

To note about this clonotype: A read error may produce the germline difference seen at one junction end. V usage is TRBV11-2 and J usage is TRBJ2-3; the D gene is possibly TRBD1 (5 bases). Germline V CDR1 and CDR2: SGHAT, FQNNGV. The CDR3 extends over 15 amino acids. The CDR3 region is CASSLQGLATDTQYF. The CDR3 coding sequence is TGTGCCAGCAGCTTGCAGGGATTGGCCACAGATACACAGTATTTT.

Turning to this clonotype: Since no conserved phenylalanine or tryptophan closes the CDR3, a read error is the likely cause. The rearrangement links TRBV15 to TRBJ2-1; 11 nucleotides agree with TRBD2. The CDR3 spans 16 residues. Germline values: CDR1 LNHNV, CDR2 YYDKDF (reference sequence). Written as DNA, the CDR3 is TGTGCCGCCAGCAGAGTAGCGGGAGGGCCGGTTTGGGAGCAGTTCCTC. It translates to CAASRVAGGPVWEQFL.

This clonotype was seen repeatedly, ten times or more. This chain uses TRBV18 with TRBJ1-5; D is unresolved. This CDR3 spans 14 amino acids. Trimming stripped 5 bases from V and 0 bases from J, with 8 bases between. Germline V gene sequence: CDR1 KGHSH, CDR2 LQKENI. This chain's CDR3 is CASSVANSNQPQHF. The CDR3 DNA reads TGTGCCAGCTCAGTTGCTAATAGCAATCAGCCCCAGCATTTT. The full variable domain, its missing parts supplied by reference TRBV18 and TRBJ1-5, is NAGVMQNPRHLVRRRGQEARLRCSPMKGHSHVYWYRQLPEEGLKFMVYLQKENIIDESGMPKERFSAEFPKEGPSILRIQQVVRGDSAAYFCASSVANSNQPQHFGDGTRLSIL.

This clonotype has ten or more counts. This rearrangement joins TRBV4-2 to TRBJ2-2, with D perhaps being TRBD1 or TRBD2 (5 bases each). The germline CDR1 and CDR2 sequences are LGHNA and YNFKEQ. V lost 0 bases, J lost 0 bases, and 8 bases lay in between. The CDR3 is 16 residues long. The CDR3 coding sequence is TGTGCCAGCAGCCAAGATGGGGGTGCGAACACCGGGGAGCTGTTTTTT. Translation: CASSQDGGANTGELFF.